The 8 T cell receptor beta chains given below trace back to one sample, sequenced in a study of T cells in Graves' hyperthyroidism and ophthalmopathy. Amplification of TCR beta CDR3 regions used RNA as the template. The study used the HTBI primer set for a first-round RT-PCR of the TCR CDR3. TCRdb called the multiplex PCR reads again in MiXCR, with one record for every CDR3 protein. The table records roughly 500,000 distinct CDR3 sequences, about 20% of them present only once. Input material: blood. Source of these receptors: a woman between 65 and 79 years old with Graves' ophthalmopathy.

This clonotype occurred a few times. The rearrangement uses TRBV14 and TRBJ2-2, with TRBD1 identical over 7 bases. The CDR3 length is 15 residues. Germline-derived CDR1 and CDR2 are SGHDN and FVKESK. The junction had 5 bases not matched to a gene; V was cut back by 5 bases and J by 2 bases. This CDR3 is CASSVGTVNTGELFF. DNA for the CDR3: TGTGCCAGCAGCGTCGGGACAGTAAACACCGGGGAGCTGTTTTTT.

The CDR3 spells CASKRTGGAVASYTF. Written as DNA, the CDR3 is TGTGCCAGCAAACGGACAGGGGGCGCGGTGGCGAGCTACACCTTC. The V call is TRBV28, the J call TRBJ1-2; 11 bases align to TRBD1. This CDR3 region has 15 residues. The trim removed 7 bases at V and 9 bases at J, leaving 13 bases unmatched. Germline CDR1 and CDR2: MDHEN and SYDVKM.

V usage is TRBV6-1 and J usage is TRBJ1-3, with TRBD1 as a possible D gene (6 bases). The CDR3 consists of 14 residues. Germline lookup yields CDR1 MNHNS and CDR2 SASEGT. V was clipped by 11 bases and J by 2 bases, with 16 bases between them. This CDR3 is CAVSGGAPGNTIYF. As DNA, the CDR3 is TGTGCCGTTTCGGGGGGCGCCCCTGGAAACACCATATATTTT.

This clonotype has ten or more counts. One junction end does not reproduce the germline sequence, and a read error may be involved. The chain's CDR3 is CASSLGPPRLHTDTQYF. The DNA of the CDR3 is TGTGCCAGCAGTTTAGGTCCCCCCCGCCTTCACACAGATACGCAGTATTTT. The chain couples TRBV7-2 to TRBJ2-3; D uncertain. This CDR3 is 17 amino acids long. Germline values: CDR1 SGHTA, CDR2 FQGNSA.

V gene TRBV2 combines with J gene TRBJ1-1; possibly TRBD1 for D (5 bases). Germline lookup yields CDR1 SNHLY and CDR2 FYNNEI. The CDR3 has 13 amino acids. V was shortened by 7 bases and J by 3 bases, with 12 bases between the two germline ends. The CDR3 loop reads CASKEVGDTEAFF. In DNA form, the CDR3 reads TGTGCCAGCAAGGAGGTAGGGGACACTGAAGCTTTCTTT. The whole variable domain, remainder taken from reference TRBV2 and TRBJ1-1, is EPEVTQTPSHQVTQMGQEVILRCVPISNHLYFYWYRQILGQKVEFLVSFYNNEISEKSEIFDDQFSVERPDGSNFTLKIRSTKLEDSAMYFCASKEVGDTEAFFGQGTRLTVV.

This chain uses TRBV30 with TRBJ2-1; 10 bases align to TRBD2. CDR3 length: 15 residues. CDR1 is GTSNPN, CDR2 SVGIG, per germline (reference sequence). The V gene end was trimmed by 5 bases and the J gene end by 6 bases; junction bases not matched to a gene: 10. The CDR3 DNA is TGTGCCTGGGGCGCAAGCGGGAGGGCCGGCAATGAGCAGTTCTTC. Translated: CAWGASGRAGNEQFF.

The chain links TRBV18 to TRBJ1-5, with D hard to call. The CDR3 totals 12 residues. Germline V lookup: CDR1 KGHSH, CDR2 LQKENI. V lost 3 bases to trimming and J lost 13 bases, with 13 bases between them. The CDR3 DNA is TGTGCCAGCTCACCCAATTCGGAGGAACAGCATTTT. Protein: CASSPNSEEQHF.

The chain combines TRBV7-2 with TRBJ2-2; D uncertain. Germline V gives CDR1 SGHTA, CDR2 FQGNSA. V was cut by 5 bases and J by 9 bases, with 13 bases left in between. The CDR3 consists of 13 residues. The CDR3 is CASSLRLARELFF. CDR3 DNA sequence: TGTGCCAGCAGCCTACGGTTAGCAAGGGAGCTGTTTTTT.